Below, one TCR beta chain is given with its context. No antigen is known for it. The data are from a study of T cell responses to AZD1222 COVID-19 vaccine. After removal of 0 bases from V and 5 bases from J, the junction contained 5 bases not matched to a gene. From germline, CDR1 is SGHNT and CDR2 YYREEE (reference sequence). CDR3 size: 15 residues. Profiling relied on immunoSEQ multiplex PCR, and the TCRdb table lists in-frame clones only, not all of them. The profile covers approximately 110,000 clones, with about 94% appearing a single time and roughly 2% taken by the ten largest. Study-level points and caveats: Repertoire sampling occurred only after the peak T cell response.

The source material was peripheral blood, sampled on day 0 of AZD1222 vaccination. The TCR sequence derives from an adult in good health. The chain links TRBV5-4 to TRBJ1-2; 9 nucleotides line up with TRBD1. CDR3 nucleotides: TGTGCCAGCAGCTTGGACAGGGGGCACACGTATGGCTACACCTTC. As protein: CASSLDRGHTYGYTF.